The source of this TCR beta chain is a study of cytomegalovirus exposure and HLA in healthy donors. The study's findings and limits: Earlier analysis looked at TCR beta V segments, and most were productive about 90% or about 30% of the time. Listed as cytomegalovirus-associated were 150 or so TCR beta chains. In a later analysis, V- and J-gene trimming of beta chains associated with a DCLRE1C missense variant, replicated independently.

Comment on this clone: Its target is unknown.

The PCR contained 60 Vbeta and 13 Jbeta primers. Profiling relied on immunoSEQ multiplex PCR, and the TCRdb table lists in-frame clones only, not all of them. The sample includes 100,000 to 150,000 clones, 60% to 85% of them seen just once. The CDR3 extends over 12 amino acids. Per germline, CDR1 MNHEY and CDR2 SVGAGI. This rearrangement joins TRBV6-5 to TRBJ2-5; D call uncertain. The J call is doubtful: the DNA matches TRBJ2-7 better. The sequenced material came from PBMCs. The clonotype originates from a female donor in good health and CMV-seropositive. The CDR3 DNA reads as TGTGCCAGCAGTGAAAGTTTGAGCGAGCAGTACTTC. Its translation is CASSESLSEQYF.